Shown below are 25 T cell receptor beta chains from a single sample sequenced in a study. MiXCR, run by TCRdb on the 5' RACE reads, gives a single entry per CDR3 protein. The sample shows 40,000 to 65,000 distinct CDR3 sequences, approximately 25% of them seen only once. Sequencing was performed on tumor-infiltrating naive CD4+ T cells sorted from the breast tumor. Subset described: naive CD4+ T cells, CD4+CD45RA+CD25-. The origin of the receptors is a female donor with breast cancer.

V usage is TRBV20-1 and J usage is TRBJ1-2; possible D gene TRBD1, 6 bases. Germline CDR1 DFQATT, CDR2 SNEGSKA (reference sequence). V lost 6 bases to trimming and J lost 0 bases, with 14 bases between them. The CDR3 totals 14 residues. CDR3 sequence reads: CSALRTVANYGYTF. CDR3 nucleotides: TGCAGTGCCCTACGGACAGTTGCTAACTATGGCTACACCTTC.

This clonotype was seen at least ten times. J is TRBJ2-7 and V is TRBV7-2; tentatively, D is TRBD1 (6 bases). The CDR3 length is 13 residues. V lost 3 bases and J lost 5, with 11 bases in between. CDR1 is SGHTA and CDR2 is FQGNSA in the germline V gene. The CDR3 sequence is CASSFYRDNEQYF. The CDR3 region has the DNA TGTGCCAGCAGCTTTTACCGGGACAACGAGCAGTACTTC.

This clonotype appeared a few times. The rearrangement uses TRBV7-8 and TRBJ1-1, with D possibly being TRBD1 (6 bases). CDR3 size: 13 residues. Germline V gene data show CDR1 as SGHVS and CDR2 as FQNEAQ. V shed 5 bases and J shed 5 bases, with 12 bases lying between them. CDR3 sequence reads: CASSGTGKTEAFF. The DNA of the CDR3 is TGTGCCAGCAGCGGAACAGGGAAAACTGAAGCTTTCTTT.

At least ten counts were recorded for this clonotype. The chain has TRBV20-1 and TRBJ2-1, with 10 nucleotides matching TRBD2. J lost 7 bases, V lost 3 bases, and 6 bases had no gene match. This CDR3 has 14 residues. Germline CDR1 DFQATT, CDR2 SNEGSKA (reference sequence). CDR3 loop: CSASGTSVGNEQFF. CDR3 coding DNA: TGCAGTGCTAGCGGGACTAGCGTGGGGAATGAGCAGTTCTTC.

About this clonotype: The junction differs from germline at one of its ends, possibly a read error. This chain uses TRBV5-4 with TRBJ2-7; D gene ambiguous. Germline lookup yields CDR1 SGHNT and CDR2 YYREEE (reference sequence). There are 11 residues in the CDR3. CDR3 protein: CANSLVGEQYF. The CDR3 nucleotides read TGTGCCAACAGCTTGGTGGGCGAGCAGTACTTC.

This clonotype has only a few counts. V is TRBV5-1 and J is TRBJ2-1; D is undetermined. The CDR3 contains 16 residues. Trimming shortened V by 0 bases and J by 1 base, and 11 bases separated the two germline ends. From germline, CDR1 is SGHRS and CDR2 YFSETQ. CDR3 region: CASSLDGYFSYNEQFF. The CDR3 bases are TGCGCCAGCAGCTTGGACGGCTACTTTTCCTACAATGAGCAGTTCTTC.

This clonotype was found a few times. V and J are TRBV29-1 and TRBJ2-5, with TRBD2 as a possible D gene (5 bases). Looked up from germline, CDR1 is SQVTM and CDR2 is ANQGSEA. Trimming cost V 3 bases and J 1 base, with 12 bases left between them. This CDR3 is built from 14 residues. CDR3 protein: CSVDLAGTQETQYF. In DNA, the CDR3 is TGCAGCGTTGATTTGGCGGGTACCCAAGAGACCCAGTACTTC.

This clonotype was detected a few times. V and J are TRBV10-3 and TRBJ2-5; 14 positions match TRBD2. V dropped 6 bases and J dropped 6; count of bases not matched to a gene: 6. The length of the CDR3 is 15 residues. CDR1 is ENHRY and CDR2 is SYGVKD in the germline V gene. The CDR3: CAISDGTSGRQTQYF. The DNA for the CDR3 is TGTGCCATCAGCGACGGGACTAGCGGGAGACAGACCCAGTACTTC.

This clonotype occurred a few times. The V gene is TRBV6-2 or TRBV6-3, the J gene TRBJ1-5; TRBD1 matches at 7 bases. Germline V lookup: CDR1 MNHEY, CDR2 SVGEGT. Germline trimming cut 2 bases from V and 4 bases from J; bases unmatched to any gene: 2. This CDR3 contains 14 residues. Here the CDR3 reads CASSYAGGNQPQHF. The CDR3, as DNA: TGTGCCAGCAGTTACGCAGGGGGTAATCAGCCCCAGCATTTT.

This clonotype was observed at least ten times. V is TRBV5-1 and J is TRBJ1-6, with TRBD1 matching over 10 bases. The V and J ends lost 4 bases and 8 bases, in that order; junction bases with no gene match: 3. The CDR3 runs 14 residues. The germline V gene has CDR1 SGHRS and CDR2 YFSETQ. In DNA, the CDR3 is TGCGCCAGCAGCCAAGGACAGGGGGATTCACCCCTCCACTTT. Translating gives CASSQGQGDSPLHF.

The J gene is TRBJ1-2, the V gene TRBV5-1; D call uncertain. Trimming removed 0 bases at V and 7 bases at J, with 13 bases between. Germline V gene lookup returns CDR1 SGHRS and CDR2 YFSETQ. The CDR3 consists of 14 residues. This CDR3 is CASSLVHLAGGYTF. In DNA, the CDR3 is TGCGCCAGCAGCTTGGTACATCTAGCCGGTGGCTACACCTTC.

This clonotype was detected a few times. A much larger clone lies one base from this, so it may be a read error. The V gene is TRBV29-1, the J gene TRBJ1-2, with D perhaps TRBD1 (6 bases). V was trimmed by 6 bases and J by 2 bases, leaving 13 bases between them. Per germline, CDR1 SQVTM and CDR2 ANQGSEA. This CDR3 region has 13 residues. The CDR3 reads CSVSSGDNYGYTF. Written as DNA, the CDR3 is TGCAGCGTGAGCTCAGGGGACAACTATGGCTACACCTTC. The whole variable domain, filled in from reference TRBV29-1 and TRBJ1-2, reads SAVISQKPSRDICQRGTSLTIQCQVDSQVTMMFWYRQQPGQSLTLIATANQGSEATYESGFVIDKFPISRPNLTFSTLTVSNMSPEDSSIYLCSVSSGDNYGYTFGSGTRLTVV.

J is TRBJ2-7 and V is TRBV2; D perhaps matches TRBD1 (5 bases). The CDR3 is 13 residues long. The germline V and J ends were trimmed by 8 bases and 7 bases, with 18 bases remaining between them. Germline-derived CDR1 and CDR2 are SNHLY and FYNNEI. Here the CDR3 reads CASLGRVRAEQYF. The CDR3 nucleotides are TGTGCCAGCCTTGGCAGGGTCCGGGCGGAGCAGTACTTC.

The table lists this clonotype with a few counts. V and J are TRBV20-1 and TRBJ1-2; D not certain. In germline, CDR1 is DFQATT, CDR2 SNEGSKA (reference sequence). Trimming stripped 6 bases from V and 7 bases from J, with 18 bases between. The CDR3 spans 13 residues. CDR3 loop: CSAPLDGGFGYTF. For the CDR3, the DNA is TGCAGTGCCCCCCTGGACGGCGGGTTTGGCTACACCTTC.

This clonotype was detected only a few times. The J gene is TRBJ2-3, the V gene TRBV6-6; D may be TRBD2 (6 bases). The germline V and J ends were trimmed by 4 bases and 1 base, with 12 bases remaining between them. CDR1 and CDR2 (germline): MNHNY, SVGAGI (reference sequence). This CDR3 is built from 15 residues. The CDR3 bases are TGTGCCAGCAGTTCGCCCGAGCGGGGCACAGATACGCAGTATTTT. Translating it yields CASSSPERGTDTQYF.

J is TRBJ1-2 and V is TRBV29-1; TRBD1 aligns across 7 bases. The germline gives CDR1 SQVTM, CDR2 ANQGSEA. The CDR3 loop spans 13 amino acids. V gave up 8 bases and J gave up 6 bases; unmatched junction bases: 12. CDR3 in amino acids: CSTRQGGANGYTF. The CDR3 DNA reads TGCAGCACAAGACAGGGCGGGGCAAATGGCTACACCTTC.

A word on this clonotype: This could be a read error, since a much larger clone is one nucleotide away. The CDR3 region has the DNA TGTGCCAGCCGTAAAAGGGAGGCCTACGAGCAGTACTTC. It specifies CASRKREAYEQYF. The rearrangement joins TRBV7-9 to TRBJ2-7, with a weak D call TRBD2 (6 bases). V lost 8 bases, J lost 2 bases, and 13 bases lay in between. This CDR3 contains 13 residues. CDR1 and CDR2 (germline): SEHNR, FQNEAQ (reference sequence).

V gene TRBV5-6 combines with J gene TRBJ1-1; unclear D gene. Deletions cut 2 bases from V and 9 bases from J, with 17 bases between. CDR1 SGHDT and CDR2 YYEEEE come from the germline V gene. The CDR3 extends over 14 amino acids. The CDR3 DNA reads TGTGCCAGCAGCTTTCAGGTACAAACACCGAAAGCTTTCTTT. Translating it yields CASSFQVQTPKAFF. The whole variable domain, filled in from reference TRBV5-6 and TRBJ1-1, reads DAGVTQSPTHLIKTRGQQVTLRCSPKSGHDTVSWYQQALGQGPQFIFQYYEEEERQRGNFPDRFSGHQFPNYSSELNVNALLLGDSALYLCASSFQVQTPKAFFGQGTRLTVV.

This clonotype has only a few counts. A junction end diverges from the germline sequence, so it may reflect a read error. The rearrangement links TRBV7-7 to TRBJ2-2; a weak D match, TRBD1 (6 bases). The CDR3 covers 14 residues. Germline assignment: CDR1 SSHAT and CDR2 FNYEAQ (reference sequence). This CDR3 is CASSLERGTGELFF. CDR3 bases: TGTGCTAGCAGCTTAGAGAGGGGGACCGGGGAGCTGTTTTTT.

This sequence joins TRBV7-2 and TRBJ1-2; 8 bases line up with TRBD1. The ends lost 6 bases at V and 6 bases at J; junction bases unmatched: 6. This CDR3 has 13 residues. Germline V gene data show CDR1 as SGHTA and CDR2 as FQGNSA. The CDR3 here is CASSWTGYNGYTF. Here the CDR3 DNA reads TGTGCCAGCAGTTGGACAGGGTATAATGGCTACACCTTC.

This clonotype appeared a few times. The chain employs TRBV12-3 or TRBV12-4 and TRBJ1-2; 9 positions match TRBD1. Trimming cost V 6 bases and J 8 bases; bases outside gene matches: 10. The CDR3 contains 14 residues. In DNA form, the CDR3 reads TGTGCCAGCAGATCCACAGGGGGCGCGGACGGCTACACCTTC. Protein sequence: CASRSTGGADGYTF.

The chain employs TRBV7-3 and TRBJ2-7; 7 bases agree with TRBD1. With V trimmed by 4 bases and J by 9 bases, 9 bases remained unmatched. The CDR3 is 13 residues long. CDR1 SGHTA and CDR2 FQGTGA come from the germline V gene. In nucleotides, the CDR3 is TGTGCCAGCAGCTCCCGACAGGGAATGATGCAGTACTTC. Amino acids: CASSSRQGMMQYF. Using reference TRBV7-3 and TRBJ2-7 for the parts outside the CDR3, the full variable domain is GAGVSQTPSNKVTEKGKYVELRCDPISGHTALYWYRQSLGQGPEFLIYFQGTGAADDSGLPNDRFFAVRPEGSVSTLKIQRTERGDSAVYLCASSSRQGMMQYFGPGTRLTVT.

The chain has TRBV7-9 and TRBJ1-1; D may be TRBD1 (5 bases). V dropped 4 bases and J dropped 1 base, with 13 bases sitting between them. Germline V CDR1 and CDR2: SEHNR, FQNEAQ (reference sequence). The CDR3 has 15 residues. The CDR3 DNA reads as TGTGCCAGCAGCTCCCGGGAGGGGCAGAACACTGAAGCTTTCTTT. Protein sequence: CASSSREGQNTEAFF.

The chain is built from TRBV10-3 and TRBJ2-7; TRBD1 matches at 11 bases. The germline V gene has CDR1 ENHRY and CDR2 SYGVKD. This CDR3 is built from 15 residues. Trimming at V came to 4 bases and at J to 3 bases, leaving 5 bases not matched to a gene. CDR3 in DNA: TGTGCCATCAGTGGCCGGGACAGGGGGAACTACGAGCAGTACTTC. Translated: CAISGRDRGNYEQYF.

A few counts support this clonotype. This sequence joins TRBV7-9 and TRBJ2-6; D is unclear. V was shortened by 6 bases and J by 0 bases, with 12 bases between the two germline ends. Germline V gene lookup returns CDR1 SEHNR and CDR2 FQNEAQ (reference sequence). The CDR3 is made up of 16 amino acids. The CDR3 region is CASRATPYSGANVLTF. The CDR3 DNA reads TGTGCCAGCAGGGCCACGCCTTACTCTGGGGCCAACGTCCTGACTTTC.